Each of the 22 T cell receptor beta chains below was sequenced from the same sample in a study of T cells in women clearing cervical HPV infection (dated by TCRdb to 2017 to 2018). Receptors were amplified or captured by the immunoSEQ multiplex PCR assay. In TCRdb, the immuneACCESS table is reduced to in-frame sequences with V and J assigned. These tables do not hold every clone; where another copy was compared, an unresolved V gene accounts for under half, and the others remain unexplained. This sample's table contains some 23,000 clones. The ten largest clones add up to about 24% of the sample. Material for sequencing was blood buffy coat. The receptors derive from a woman between 18 and 75 years old with a cervical HPV16 infection that either progressed to CIN3+ or cleared (not recorded which).

In the case of this clone: The CDR3 goes on 3 residues after the read ends, and that part is filled in from the germline J gene. The chain uses TRBV9 and TRBJ2-2; D not resolved. The CDR3 length is 12 residues. Germline lookup yields CDR1 SGDLS and CDR2 YYNGEE. CDR3 DNA (partial): TGTGCCAGCAGCGCAGTTAATTCACCG. Protein product: CASSAVNSP. The full CDR3 reads CASSAVNSPLFF. The variable domain in full, completed from reference TRBV9 and TRBJ2-2, reads DSGVTQTPKHLITATGQRVTLRCSPRSGDLSVYWYQQSLDQGLQFLIQYYNGEERAKGNILERFSAQQFPDLHSELNLSSLELGDSALYFCASSAVNSPLFFGEGSRLTVL.

CDR3 in amino acids: CASSEGQNNEKLFF. The CDR3 DNA, read in part, is TGTGCCAGCAGCGAGGGACAGAATAATGAAAAA. The V gene is TRBV7-9, the J gene TRBJ1-4, with 7 bases matching TRBD1. The read finishes 3 residues shy of the CDR3 end, and the germline J gene is used to complete it. Germline V CDR1 and CDR2: SEHNR, FQNEAQ (reference sequence). V shed 5 bases, J shed 4 bases, and the junction held 4 bases outside the gene matches. This CDR3 is built from 14 residues.

Comment on this clone: The read comes to an end 3 residues before the CDR3 does, leaving the germline J gene to fill in the end. The genes are TRBV11-3 and TRBJ1-2, with TRBD1 matching over 7 bases. Germline lookup yields CDR1 SGHNT and CDR2 YENEEA. V shed 6 bases and J 7 bases; nucleotides not matched to a gene: 8. The CDR3 sequence is 13 residues long. The CDR3 here is CASRRTGEAGYTF. The part of the CDR3 DNA that was read is TGTGCCAGCAGACGAACAGGGGAGGCTGGC. Combining the CDR3 with reference TRBV11-3 and TRBJ1-2 gives the whole variable domain EAGVVQSPRYKIIEKKQPVAFWCNPISGHNTLYWYLQNLGQGPELLIRYENEEAVDDSQLPKDRFSAERLKGVDSTLKIQPAELGDSAVYLCASRRTGEAGYTFGSGTRLTVV.

As regards this clone: From the germline J gene comes the end of the CDR3, since the read stops 3 residues before it. The rearrangement links TRBV7-9 to TRBJ1-2, with D maybe TRBD1 (6 bases). Germline V gene data show CDR1 as SEHNR and CDR2 as FQNEAQ (reference sequence). CDR3 length: 15 amino acids. The CDR3 bases that were read are TGTGCCAGCAGCTCAAATCTGGACAGTACCGACGAC. Amino acid sequence: CASSSNLDSTDD. The full CDR3 sequence reads CASSSNLDSTDDYTF.

Of note for this clone: Sequencing ends 3 residues short of the CDR3 end; the germline J gene provides the rest. The chain carries TRBV5-1 and TRBJ2-2, with 8 bases identical to TRBD2. The CDR3 extends over 14 amino acids. Germline V gene lookup returns CDR1 SGHRS and CDR2 YFSETQ. V gave up 0 bases and J gave up 8 bases; unmatched junction bases: 3. The CDR3 DNA, read in part, is TGCGCCAGCAGCTTGGTGAGCGGGAGAGGGGAG. Protein: CASSLVSGRGE. The entire CDR3 reads CASSLVSGRGELFF.

Partial CDR3 DNA: TGTGCCAGCAGCTTACAAATAGCGGGCACAGATACC. It specifies CASSLQIAGTDT. The complete CDR3 protein is CASSLQIAGTDTYTF. The chain employs TRBV7-6 and TRBJ1-2; D ambiguous. The CDR3 goes on 3 residues after the read ends, and that part is filled in from the germline J gene. This CDR3 spans 15 amino acids. Germline-derived CDR1 and CDR2 are SGHVS and FNYEAQ. Using reference TRBV7-6 and TRBJ1-2 for the parts outside the CDR3, the full variable domain is GAGVSQSPRYKVTKRGQDVALRCDPISGHVSLYWYRQALGQGPEFLTYFNYEAQQDKSGLPNDRFSAERPEGSISTLTIQRTEQRDSAMYRCASSLQIAGTDTYTFGSGTRLTVV.

On this clone: Read data end 3 residues before the CDR3 end; the end is taken from the germline J gene. J is TRBJ2-1 and V is TRBV28; TRBD1 might be the D (6 bases). The germline V and J ends were trimmed by 6 bases and 3 bases, with 15 bases remaining between them. Germline V gives CDR1 MDHEN, CDR2 SYDVKM. The CDR3 totals 15 residues. The covered CDR3 bases are TGTGCCAGCAGCCCAGGGGCAGTTAACTACAATGAG. Residues: CASSPGAVNYNE. The whole CDR3 is CASSPGAVNYNEQFF.

Comment on this clone: Read data end 3 residues before the CDR3 end; the end is taken from the germline J gene. V usage is TRBV7-9 and J usage is TRBJ1-6; 8 nucleotides line up with TRBD1. Germline V gene data show CDR1 as SEHNR and CDR2 as FQNEAQ (reference sequence). The V and J ends lost 5 bases and 7 bases, in that order; junction bases with no gene match: 4. The CDR3 extends over 14 amino acids. The CDR3 sequence is CASSPRQGNSPLHF. The CDR3 bases that were read are TGTGCCAGCAGCCCCAGACAGGGGAATTCACCC.

Details on this clone: The junction shows a germline mismatch at one end, possibly a read error. The CDR3 end is not reached by the read, which stops 3 residues before it; the germline J gene fills it in. The sample contains more than one DNA sequence encoding this CDR3. The rearrangement joins TRBV30 to TRBJ1-3; TRBD1 agrees at 7 bases. The CDR3 is 18 residues long. Germline lookup yields CDR1 GTSNPN and CDR2 SVGIG (reference sequence). The covered CDR3 bases are TGTGCCTGGAGTGCCCCAGACAGGGTCCGAACCTCTGGAAACACA. It yields the protein CAWSAPDRVRTSGNT. The full CDR3 protein is CAWSAPDRVRTSGNTIYF.

Notes on this clone: The read falls 3 residues short of the CDR3 end, and the missing part is taken from the germline J gene. The chain links TRBV7-3 to TRBJ2-3, with 7 bases fitting TRBD1. CDR3 size: 16 residues. CDR1 is SGHTA, CDR2 FQGTGA, per germline. CDR3 DNA (partial): TGTGCCAGCAGCTTAACCCCCGGGACAGCCAAAGAGACG. This gives the protein CASSLTPGTAKET. The whole CDR3 sequence is CASSLTPGTAKETQYF.

Comment on this clone: The read stops 3 residues short of the end of the CDR3; the missing end is completed from the germline J gene. V usage is TRBV19 and J usage is TRBJ1-3; D unresolved. The germline gives CDR1 LNHDA, CDR2 SQIVND (reference sequence). V lost 6 bases to trimming and J lost 4 bases, with 13 bases between them. CDR3 size: 14 residues. Here the CDR3 reads CASRPRGSGNTIYF. CDR3 DNA, as far as it was read: TGTGCCAGTAGACCACGGGGTTCCGGAAACACC.

As regards this clone: Read data end 3 residues before the CDR3 end; the end is taken from the germline J gene. The V and J genes are TRBV30 and TRBJ2-5; the D gene is possibly TRBD2 (5 bases). Germline values: CDR1 GTSNPN, CDR2 SVGIG (reference sequence). The CDR3 is made up of 12 amino acids. The V end lost 5 bases, the J end lost 2 bases, and 9 bases lay between the germline ends. The CDR3 DNA, read in part, is TGTGCCTGGGGACTTCGACAAGAGACC. Its protein is CAWGLRQET. The entire CDR3 is CAWGLRQETQYF.

In the case of this clone: The read ends 3 residues before the CDR3 terminus; that terminus is restored from the germline J gene. The chain recombines TRBV7-9 with TRBJ2-1, with D perhaps matching TRBD2 (5 bases). The CDR3 is made up of 14 amino acids. Germline CDR1 reads SEHNR; CDR2 reads FQNEAQ (reference sequence). With 5 bases removed from V and 4 bases from J, the gap between germline ends came to 12 bases. CDR3 region: CASSEPTGYNEQFF. The covered CDR3 bases are TGTGCCAGCAGCGAGCCAACGGGGTACAATGAG.

In the case of this clone: The CDR3 end falls 3 residues outside the read, so it is completed with the germline J gene. The V gene is TRBV7-9, the J gene TRBJ1-2; D is uncertain. The CDR3 length is 9 residues. Per germline, CDR1 SEHNR and CDR2 FQNEAQ (reference sequence). The part of the CDR3 DNA that was read is TGTGCCCGCGGGAGGGGC. Translation gives CARGRG. The whole CDR3 protein reads CARGRGYTF.

Remarks on this clone: Germline and junction disagree at one end, which may indicate a read error. The CDR3 goes on 3 residues after the read ends, and that part is filled in from the germline J gene. This chain links TRBV18 with TRBJ1-4, with 9 bases fitting TRBD1. CDR3 length equals 14 residues. Germline lookup yields CDR1 KGHSH and CDR2 LQKENI. The CDR3 is CASSPQGANEKLFF. The CDR3 bases that were read are TGTGCCAGCTCTCCACAGGGGGCAAATGAAAAA.

Concerning this clone: The read ends 3 residues shy of where the CDR3 ends; the end is completed using the germline J gene. The chain employs TRBV20-1 and TRBJ2-1; 7 positions agree with TRBD1. The germline gives CDR1 DFQATT, CDR2 SNEGSKA (reference sequence). After removal of 1 base from V and 9 bases from J, the junction contained 18 bases not matched to a gene. The CDR3 loop spans 17 amino acids. CDR3 DNA, as far as it was read: TGCAGTGCTAGAGCCACAACCGGGACAGTCACTTTCGGTGAG. Its protein product is CSARATTGTVTFGE. The full CDR3 sequence reads CSARATTGTVTFGEQFF.

With respect to this clone: The read ends 3 residues before the CDR3 terminus; that terminus is restored from the germline J gene. V usage is TRBV19 and J usage is TRBJ2-2, with D perhaps matching TRBD1 (6 bases). Germline CDR1 LNHDA, CDR2 SQIVND (reference sequence). The CDR3 loop spans 12 amino acids. Trimming pared 11 bases from V and 5 bases from J, leaving 12 bases between. CDR3 bases read: TGTGCCTCCAAAGGGGGTACCGGGGAG. This encodes CASKGGTGE. The full-length CDR3 reads as CASKGGTGELFF.

As regards this clone: The read ends 3 residues before the CDR3 terminus; that terminus is restored from the germline J gene. The V and J genes are TRBV6-1 and TRBJ1-1; TRBD1 matches at 7 bases. CDR3 size: 15 residues. Germline CDR1 reads MNHNS; CDR2 reads SASEGT. V gave up 0 bases and J gave up 5 bases; unmatched junction bases: 6. The sequenced part of the CDR3 DNA is TGTGCCAGCAGTGAAGCGACAGGGTTTTGGACTGAA. Its protein is CASSEATGFWTE. The full CDR3 protein is CASSEATGFWTEAFF.

Here the CDR3 reads CASSIGQNTEAFF. The sequenced part of the CDR3 DNA is TGTGCCAGTAGTATAGGACAGAACACTGAA. The chain combines TRBV19 with TRBJ1-1; no reliable D call. The CDR3 end is not reached by the read, which stops 3 residues before it; the germline J gene fills it in. The CDR3 totals 13 residues. Per germline, CDR1 LNHDA and CDR2 SQIVND (reference sequence). V was cut by 1 base and J by 1 base, with 4 bases left in between.

Worth noting for this clone: The DNA ends 3 residues before the CDR3 does, and the rest of the CDR3 is filled in from the germline J gene. The chain has TRBV7-6 and TRBJ2-3; TRBD1 matches at 10 bases. V lost 2 bases to trimming and J lost 6 bases; unmatched junction nucleotides: 8. The germline V gene encodes CDR1 SGHVS and CDR2 FNYEAQ. The CDR3 has 16 amino acids. The CDR3 is CASSLSGTGVFDTQYF. The sequenced CDR3 bases are TGTGCCAGCAGCTTATCCGGGACAGGGGTCTTTGATACG.

A remark on this clone: The CDR3 end lies 3 residues beyond the end of the read and is filled in from the germline J gene. The rearrangement links TRBV5-4 to TRBJ2-1, with 9 bases identical to TRBD2. With 3 bases clipped from V and 3 bases from J, the junction kept 7 bases outside the gene matches. The CDR3 sequence is 16 residues long. Germline CDR1 is SGHNT and CDR2 is YYREEE (reference sequence). The CDR3 region is CASSSGGGGDYNEQFF. Partial CDR3 DNA: TGTGCCAGCAGCTCCGGAGGCGGGGGGGACTACAATGAG.

On this clone itself: The observed sequence ends 3 residues before the CDR3 terminus, with the missing tail filled in from the germline J gene. The chain uses TRBV15 and TRBJ1-4, with D possibly being TRBD1 (5 bases). Germline CDR1 is LNHNV and CDR2 is YYDKDF (reference sequence). The CDR3 has 16 residues. The V gene lost 5 bases and the J gene lost 5 bases, with 18 bases spanning the gap. The sequenced part of the CDR3 DNA is TGTGCCACCAGCCGACGTATACAGGCCTTAAATGAAAAA. This encodes CATSRRIQALNEK. The whole CDR3 is CATSRRIQALNEKLFF.